One and the same sample provided the 6 T cell receptor beta chains below, sequenced in a study of preoperative IRX-2 immunotherapy in early breast cancer. Repertoires were generated with immunoSEQ multiplex PCR, while TCRdb's copy carries only in-frame clones and drops some. The table records about 43,000 clones, about 95% of them present only once. Treatment denoted: preoperative locoregional IRX-2 cytokine immunotherapy. Sequenced here: tumor tissue, sampled after IRX-2 immunotherapy. The receptors come from a human donor with breast cancer.

The gene calls are TRBV5-1 and TRBJ1-2; a weak D match, TRBD1 (5 bases). V was shortened by 4 bases and J by 6 bases, with 19 bases between the two germline ends. CDR3 length: 15 amino acids. Germline-derived CDR1 and CDR2 are SGHRS and YFSETQ. Here the CDR3 DNA reads TGCGCCAGCAGCCCCCGACGGGGGGTTTCGGATGGCTACACCTTC. Translation: CASSPRRGVSDGYTF. Together with reference TRBV5-1 and TRBJ1-2, the CDR3 gives the full variable domain: KAGVTQTPRYLIKTRGQQVTLSCSPISGHRSVSWYQQTPGQGLQFLFEYFSETQRNKGNFPGRFSGRQFSNSRSEMNVSTLELGDSALYLCASSPRRGVSDGYTFGSGTRLTVV.

The chain carries TRBV4-1 and TRBJ2-5, with D possibly TRBD1 on 7 matching bases. CDR1 is MGHRA and CDR2 is YSYEKL in the germline V gene. V was trimmed by 3 bases and J by 2 bases, leaving 10 bases between them. The CDR3 is made up of 14 amino acids. DNA for the CDR3: TGCGCCAGCAGCCAGACAGGGACTCAAGAGACCCAGTACTTC. It codes for CASSQTGTQETQYF.

The chain employs TRBV7-8 and TRBJ2-3; the D gene is possibly TRBD2 (6 bases). This CDR3 comprises 13 residues. V was trimmed by 3 bases and J by 4 bases, leaving 8 bases between them. Germline CDR1 and CDR2: SGHVS and FQNEAQ. This CDR3 reads CASSFAGPDTQYF. The CDR3 DNA sequence: TGTGCCAGCAGCTTTGCGGGGCCAGATACGCAGTATTTT. Supplemented by reference TRBV7-8 and TRBJ2-3, the full variable domain reads GAGVSQSPRYKVAKRGQDVALRCDPISGHVSLFWYQQALGQGPEFLTYFQNEAQLDKSGLPSDRFFAERPEGSVSTLKIQRTQQEDSAVYLCASSFAGPDTQYFGPGTRLTVL.

This chain links TRBV9 with TRBJ2-3; 11 nucleotides match TRBD2. V dropped 3 bases and J dropped 2; count of bases not matched to a gene: 2. The CDR3 loop spans 15 amino acids. From germline, CDR1 is SGDLS and CDR2 YYNGEE. The CDR3 coding sequence is TGTGCCAGCAGCGCGGGACTAGCGGCCACAGATACGCAGTATTTT. Amino acids: CASSAGLAATDTQYF.

This chain uses TRBV5-1 with TRBJ1-3; D remains ambiguous. Germline V gene sequence: CDR1 SGHRS, CDR2 YFSETQ. The germline V and J ends were trimmed by 0 bases and 0 bases, with 7 bases remaining between them. The CDR3 extends over 15 amino acids. CDR3 in amino acids: CASSLAEISGNTIYF. The CDR3 DNA reads as TGCGCCAGCAGCTTGGCCGAGATCTCTGGAAACACCATATATTTT.

The chain couples TRBV5-4 to TRBJ2-6; no definite D call. Per the germline V gene, CDR1 is SGHNT and CDR2 is YYREEE (reference sequence). The CDR3 consists of 15 residues. Trimming took 6 bases from V and 1 from J, leaving 11 bases between them. CDR3 sequence: CASMQASSGANVLTF. The CDR3 DNA sequence: TGTGCCAGCATGCAAGCGAGTTCTGGGGCCAACGTCCTGACTTTC.